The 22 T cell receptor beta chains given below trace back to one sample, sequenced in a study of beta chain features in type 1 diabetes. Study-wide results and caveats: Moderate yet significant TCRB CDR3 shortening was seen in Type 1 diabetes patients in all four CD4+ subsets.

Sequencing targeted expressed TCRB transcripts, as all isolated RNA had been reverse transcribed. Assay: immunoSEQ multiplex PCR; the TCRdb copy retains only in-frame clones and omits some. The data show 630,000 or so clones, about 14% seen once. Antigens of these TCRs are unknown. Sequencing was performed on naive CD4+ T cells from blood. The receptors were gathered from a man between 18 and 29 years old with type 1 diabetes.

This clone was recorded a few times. The CDR3 nucleotides read TGTGCCCGGCGACGGGAGGGCACTGAAGCTTTCTTT. Amino acids: CARRREGTEAFF. The chain uses TRBV30 and TRBJ1-1, with D unresolved. Germline lookup yields CDR1 GTSNPN and CDR2 SVGIG (reference sequence). V gave up 8 bases and J gave up 4 bases, with 14 bases separating them. The CDR3 consists of 12 residues.

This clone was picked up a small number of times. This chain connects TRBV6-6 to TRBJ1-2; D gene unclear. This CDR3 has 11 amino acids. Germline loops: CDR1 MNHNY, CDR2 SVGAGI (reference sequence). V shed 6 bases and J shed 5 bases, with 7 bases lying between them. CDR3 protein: CASRVDYGYTF. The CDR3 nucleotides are TGTGCCAGCAGGGTAGATTATGGCTACACCTTC.

This CDR3 reads CASSPEGTEAFF. The CDR3 bases are TGTGCCAGCAGCCCTGAGGGCACTGAAGCTTTCTTT. J is TRBJ1-1 and V is TRBV7-6; no clear D gene. The CDR3 extends over 12 amino acids. V was shortened by 5 bases and J by 4 bases, with 8 bases between the two germline ends. Germline CDR1 reads SGHVS; CDR2 reads FNYEAQ.

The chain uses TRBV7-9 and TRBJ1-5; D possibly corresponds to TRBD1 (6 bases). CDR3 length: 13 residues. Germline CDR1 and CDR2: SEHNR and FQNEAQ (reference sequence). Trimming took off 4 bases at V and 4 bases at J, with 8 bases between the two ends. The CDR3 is CASSSGVNQPQHF. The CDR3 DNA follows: TGTGCCAGCAGCTCAGGGGTGAATCAGCCCCAGCATTTT.

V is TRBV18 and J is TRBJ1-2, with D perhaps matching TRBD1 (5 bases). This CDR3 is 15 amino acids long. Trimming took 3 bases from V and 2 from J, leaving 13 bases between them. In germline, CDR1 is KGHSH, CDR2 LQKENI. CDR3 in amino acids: CASSPGARVNYGYTF. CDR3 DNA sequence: TGTGCCAGCTCACCCGGCGCCAGGGTGAACTATGGCTACACCTTC.

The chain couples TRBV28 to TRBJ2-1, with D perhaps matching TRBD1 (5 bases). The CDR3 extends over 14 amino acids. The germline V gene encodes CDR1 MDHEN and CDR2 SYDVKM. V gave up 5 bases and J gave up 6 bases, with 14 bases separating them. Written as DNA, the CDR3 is TGTGCCAGCAGTCTCAACAGGTTAGGCAATGAGCAGTTCTTC. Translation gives CASSLNRLGNEQFF.

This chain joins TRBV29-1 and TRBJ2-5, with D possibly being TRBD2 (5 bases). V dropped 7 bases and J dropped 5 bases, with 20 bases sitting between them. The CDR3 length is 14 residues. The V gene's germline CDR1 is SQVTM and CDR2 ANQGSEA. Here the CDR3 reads CSAGGGFVGETQYF. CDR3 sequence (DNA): TGCAGCGCCGGAGGTGGATTTGTTGGGGAGACCCAGTACTTC.

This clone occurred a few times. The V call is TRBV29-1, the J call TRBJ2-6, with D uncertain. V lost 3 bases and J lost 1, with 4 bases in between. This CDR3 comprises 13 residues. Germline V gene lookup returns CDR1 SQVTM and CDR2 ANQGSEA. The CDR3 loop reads CSVDASGANVLTF. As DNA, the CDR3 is TGCAGCGTTGATGCGTCTGGGGCCAACGTCCTGACTTTC.

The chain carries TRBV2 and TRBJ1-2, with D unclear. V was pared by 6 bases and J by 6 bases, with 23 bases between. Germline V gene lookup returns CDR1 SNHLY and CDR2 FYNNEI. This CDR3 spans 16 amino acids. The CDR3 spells CASSSRLAGGIDGYTF. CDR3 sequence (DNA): TGTGCCAGCAGCTCCAGGCTCGCGGGAGGGATTGATGGCTACACCTTC.

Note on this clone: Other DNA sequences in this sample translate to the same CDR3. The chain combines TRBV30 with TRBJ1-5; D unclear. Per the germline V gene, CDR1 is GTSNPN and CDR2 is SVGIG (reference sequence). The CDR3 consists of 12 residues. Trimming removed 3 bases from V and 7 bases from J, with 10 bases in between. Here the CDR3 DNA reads TGTGCCTGGAGCTTGAATGGACAGCCCCAGCATTTT. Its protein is CAWSLNGQPQHF.

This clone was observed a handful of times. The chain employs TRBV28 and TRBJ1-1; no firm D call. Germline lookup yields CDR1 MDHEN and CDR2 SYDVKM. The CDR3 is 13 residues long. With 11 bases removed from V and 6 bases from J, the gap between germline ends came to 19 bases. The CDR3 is CACRLWVNAEAFF. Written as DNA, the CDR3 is TGTGCCTGTAGACTTTGGGTTAACGCTGAAGCTTTCTTT.

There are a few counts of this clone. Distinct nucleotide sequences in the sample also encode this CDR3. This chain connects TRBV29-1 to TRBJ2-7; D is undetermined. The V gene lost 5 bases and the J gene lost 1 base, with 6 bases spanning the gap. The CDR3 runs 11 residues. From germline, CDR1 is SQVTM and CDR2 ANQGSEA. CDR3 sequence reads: CSVILSYEQYF. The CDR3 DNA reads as TGCAGCGTTATACTTTCCTACGAGCAGTACTTC.

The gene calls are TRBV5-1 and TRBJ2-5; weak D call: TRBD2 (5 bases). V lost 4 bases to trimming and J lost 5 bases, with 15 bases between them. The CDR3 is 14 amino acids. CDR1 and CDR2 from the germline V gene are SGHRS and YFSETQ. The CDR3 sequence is CASSEGSPLETQYF. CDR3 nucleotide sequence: TGCGCCAGCAGCGAGGGCAGCCCGCTTGAGACCCAGTACTTC.

CDR3 sequence (DNA): TGTGCCAGCAGCTTTACTGGGGCCAACGTCCTGACTTTC. Translated, it gives CASSFTGANVLTF. V usage is TRBV5-4 and J usage is TRBJ2-6; D is unclear. Trimming removed 2 bases from V and 2 bases from J, with 2 bases in between. In germline, CDR1 is SGHNT, CDR2 YYREEE (reference sequence). This CDR3 is built from 13 residues.

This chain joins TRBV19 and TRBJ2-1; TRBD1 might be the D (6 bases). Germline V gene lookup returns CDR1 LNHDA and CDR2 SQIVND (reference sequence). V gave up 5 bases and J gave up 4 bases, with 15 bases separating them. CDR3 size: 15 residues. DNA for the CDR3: TGTGCCAGTAGTGTGCTCCCAAGGGGGTACAATGAGCAGTTCTTC. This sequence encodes CASSVLPRGYNEQFF. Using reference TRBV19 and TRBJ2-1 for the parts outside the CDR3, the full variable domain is DGGITQSPKYLFRKEGQNVTLSCEQNLNHDAMYWYRQDPGQGLRLIYYSQIVNDFQKGDIAEGYSVSREKKESFPLTVTSAQKNPTAFYLCASSVLPRGYNEQFFGPGTRLTVL.

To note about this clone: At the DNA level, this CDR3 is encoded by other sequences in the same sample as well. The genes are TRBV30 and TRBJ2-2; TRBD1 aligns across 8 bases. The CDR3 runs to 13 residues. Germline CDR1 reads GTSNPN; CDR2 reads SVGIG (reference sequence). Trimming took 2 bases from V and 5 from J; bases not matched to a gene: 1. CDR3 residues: CAWSRQGTGELFF. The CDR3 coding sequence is TGTGCCTGGAGTAGACAGGGGACCGGGGAGCTGTTTTTT.

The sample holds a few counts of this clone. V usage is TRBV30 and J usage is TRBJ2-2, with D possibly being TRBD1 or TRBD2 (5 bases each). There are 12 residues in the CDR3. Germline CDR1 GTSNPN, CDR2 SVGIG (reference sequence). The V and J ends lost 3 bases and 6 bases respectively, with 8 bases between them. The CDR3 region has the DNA TGTGCCTGGAGCGGGGCCTCCGGGGAGCTGTTTTTT. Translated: CAWSGASGELFF.

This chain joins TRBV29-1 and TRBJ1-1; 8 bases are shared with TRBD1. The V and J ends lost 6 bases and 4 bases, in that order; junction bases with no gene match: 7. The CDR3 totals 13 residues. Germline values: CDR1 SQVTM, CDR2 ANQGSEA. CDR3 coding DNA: TGCAGCGTCCTGGACAGGGTGTTCACTGAAGCTTTCTTT. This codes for CSVLDRVFTEAFF.

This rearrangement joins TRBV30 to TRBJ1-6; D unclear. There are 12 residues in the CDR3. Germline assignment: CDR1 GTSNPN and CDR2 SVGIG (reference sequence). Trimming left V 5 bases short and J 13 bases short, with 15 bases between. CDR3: CAWGRTPVPLHF. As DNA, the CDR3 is TGTGCCTGGGGGCGGACTCCTGTCCCCCTCCACTTT.

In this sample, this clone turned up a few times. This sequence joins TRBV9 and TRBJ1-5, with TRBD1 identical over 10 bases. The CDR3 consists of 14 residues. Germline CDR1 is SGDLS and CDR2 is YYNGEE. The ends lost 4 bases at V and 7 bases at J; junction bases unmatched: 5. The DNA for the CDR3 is TGTGCCAGCAGCTCAGGGGACAGGGGCCAGCCCCAGCATTTT. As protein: CASSSGDRGQPQHF.

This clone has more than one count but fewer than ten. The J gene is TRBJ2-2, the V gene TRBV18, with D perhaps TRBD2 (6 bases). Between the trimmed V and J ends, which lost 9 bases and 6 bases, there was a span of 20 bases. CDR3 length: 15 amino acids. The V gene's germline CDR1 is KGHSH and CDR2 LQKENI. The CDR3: CASRENLSGAGELFF. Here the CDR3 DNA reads TGTGCCAGTCGGGAGAACCTTTCGGGAGCCGGGGAGCTGTTTTTT.

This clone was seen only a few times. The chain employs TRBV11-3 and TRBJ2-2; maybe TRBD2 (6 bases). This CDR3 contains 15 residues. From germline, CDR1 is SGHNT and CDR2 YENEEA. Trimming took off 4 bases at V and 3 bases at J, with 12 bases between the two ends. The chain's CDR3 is CASSSGIADTGELFF. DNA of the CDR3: TGTGCCAGCAGCTCCGGAATAGCGGACACCGGGGAGCTGTTTTTT.